Shown below are 31 T cell receptor beta chains from a single sample sequenced in a study of spatial heterogeneity in lung cancer (dated by TCRdb to between 2017 and 2020). The library was prepared using 5' RACE. Sequenced using a NextSeq 500. Starting from the raw public reads, TCRdb applied fastp trimming at Q25, assembled clones with MiXCR and retained in-frame beta chains. Rows matching on CDR3 protein sequence are summarized as one entry with the most common DNA and genes. The sample profile shows about 9,500 distinct CDR3 sequences; around 9.3% of them were found once. The ten largest clones capture over 10% of the sample. These receptors' antigens are unknown. In the paper's terms, the time point label means: sample taken at primary tumor resection. Paper-wide results and their limitations: The number of expanded intratumoral alpha and beta TCRs correlated with the tumor nonsynonymous mutation count.

The sample was lung tumor tissue, taken at surgery. Source of these receptors: a female donor with early-stage non-small cell lung cancer.

This clonotype was seen ten or more times. The chain uses TRBV5-1 and TRBJ2-5; D remains unclear. V lost 2 bases and J 2 bases, leaving 10 bases between the germline ends. CDR1 is SGHRS, CDR2 YFSETQ, per germline. This CDR3 contains 14 residues. CDR3 amino acids: CASSLGRIQETQYF. The CDR3 nucleotides are TGCGCCAGCAGCTTAGGACGGATACAAGAGACCCAGTACTTC.

There are many counts of this clonotype. The rearrangement uses TRBV5-1 and TRBJ1-6; D gene unclear. V was clipped by 3 bases and J by 5 bases, with 15 bases between them. Germline V gene data show CDR1 as SGHRS and CDR2 as YFSETQ. The CDR3 loop spans 16 amino acids. CDR3 amino acids: CASSSREAGDNSPLHF. The CDR3, as DNA: TGCGCCAGCAGCTCTCGGGAGGCCGGAGATAATTCACCCCTCCACTTT.

This clonotype was observed a handful of times. The V and J genes are TRBV7-2 and TRBJ1-2; no definite D call. CDR3 length equals 13 residues. The V gene's germline CDR1 is SGHTA and CDR2 FQGNSA. With 6 bases removed from V and 6 bases from J, the gap between germline ends came to 14 bases. CDR3 nucleotide sequence: TGTGCCAGCAGTACCAGCTTAGAGGATGGCTACACCTTC. It encodes CASSTSLEDGYTF.

By share, this clonotype counts as medium-sized. The chain combines TRBV4-1 with TRBJ2-1; 16 bases fit TRBD2. Unmatched junction bases numbered 6, after V lost 0 bases and J lost 7 bases. The CDR3 contains 18 residues. CDR1 MGHRA and CDR2 YSYEKL come from the germline V gene. The CDR3 reads CASSQDPGLAGGFNEQFF. The CDR3 bases are TGCGCCAGCAGCCAAGATCCGGGACTAGCGGGGGGGTTTAATGAGCAGTTCTTC.

In this sample, this clonotype turned up a few times. The V call is TRBV29-1, the J call TRBJ2-2; no reliable D call. Trimming took off 0 bases at V and 8 bases at J, with 4 bases between the two ends. From germline, CDR1 is SQVTM and CDR2 ANQGSEA. This CDR3 comprises 11 residues. This chain's CDR3 is CSVEDRGELFF. In DNA, the CDR3 is TGCAGCGTTGAAGATCGGGGGGAGCTGTTTTTT.

In its sample, this clonotype was seen many times. The chain is built from TRBV7-2 and TRBJ1-2, with 9 positions matching TRBD1. V lost 5 bases, J lost 6 bases, and 7 bases stayed unmatched. CDR3 length: 14 residues. Germline CDR1 and CDR2: SGHTA and FQGNSA. The chain's CDR3 is CASSPTGGGNGYTF. CDR3 nucleotides: TGTGCCAGCAGCCCGACAGGGGGAGGGAATGGCTACACCTTC.

This clonotype ranks as medium-sized (0.01 to 0.1%). This rearrangement joins TRBV6-5 to TRBJ2-1; possibly TRBD2 for D (5 bases). V was trimmed by 4 bases and J by 7 bases, leaving 11 bases between them. The CDR3 has 13 residues. Germline V gives CDR1 MNHEY, CDR2 SVGAGI. The chain's CDR3 is CASSFGLENEQFF. The DNA for the CDR3 is TGTGCCAGCAGTTTTGGACTGGAGAATGAGCAGTTCTTC.

The genes are TRBV5-1 and TRBJ2-7; weak D call: TRBD1 (6 bases). CDR3 length equals 14 residues. Germline values: CDR1 SGHRS, CDR2 YFSETQ. V lost 4 bases and J 3 bases, leaving 14 bases between the germline ends. The DNA of the CDR3 is TGCGCCAGCAGCCCGGACAGCCCTGACTACGAGCAGTACTTC. Protein: CASSPDSPDYEQYF.

This clonotype qualifies as medium-sized. This chain uses TRBV20-1 with TRBJ2-7; D is undetermined. Germline V gene sequence: CDR1 DFQATT, CDR2 SNEGSKA (reference sequence). CDR3 length: 13 residues. Trimming took 3 bases from V and 7 from J, leaving 16 bases between them. This chain's CDR3 is CSASVGWALEQYF. The DNA of the CDR3 is TGCAGTGCTAGCGTTGGGTGGGCATTAGAGCAGTACTTC.

The V gene is TRBV28, the J gene TRBJ1-6, with TRBD1 matching over 8 bases. The CDR3 extends over 16 amino acids. The trim removed 5 bases at V and 8 bases at J, leaving 11 bases unmatched. The germline gives CDR1 MDHEN, CDR2 SYDVKM. The CDR3 DNA follows: TGTGCCAGCAGTCCTTCGGGCAGGGGGCTGCATTCACCCCTCCACTTT. This translates into CASSPSGRGLHSPLHF.

The V and J genes are TRBV25-1 and TRBJ1-1; no definite D call. Germline assignment: CDR1 MGHDK and CDR2 SYGVNS. The ends were cut back, 2 bases at V and 0 bases at J, with 4 bases in the middle. This CDR3 has 13 residues. CDR3 nucleotide sequence: TGTGCCAGCAGTGAAAATATGAACACTGAAGCTTTCTTT. Translation gives CASSENMNTEAFF.

The table lists this clonotype with many counts. The chain carries TRBV11-2 and TRBJ2-3; the D is unclear. The CDR3 loop spans 13 amino acids. Germline loops: CDR1 SGHAT, CDR2 FQNNGV. V lost 0 bases and J lost 6, with 7 bases in between. The CDR3 loop is CASSLDRDDTQYF. The CDR3 nucleotides are TGTGCCAGCAGCTTAGATCGCGACGATACGCAGTATTTT.

A few counts support this clonotype. The chain is built from TRBV7-2 and TRBJ2-1; 10 positions agree with TRBD1. This CDR3 is built from 16 residues. V was pared by 6 bases and J by 9 bases, with 14 bases of the junction left unmatched. Germline assignment: CDR1 SGHTA and CDR2 FQGNSA. The CDR3 loop reads CASSPVRDRGDSEQFF. The CDR3 bases are TGTGCCAGCAGTCCAGTTCGGGACAGGGGAGATAGTGAGCAGTTCTTC.

This clonotype turned up a few times. V gene TRBV29-1 combines with J gene TRBJ1-2; no firm D call. This CDR3 has 13 amino acids. V was cut by 4 bases and J by 7 bases, with 16 bases left in between. From germline, CDR1 is SQVTM and CDR2 ANQGSEA. The CDR3 DNA sequence: TGCAGCGTTGTATCAACGGTATGGAGTGGCTACACCTTC. Protein sequence: CSVVSTVWSGYTF.

This clonotype has at least ten counts. J is TRBJ1-1 and V is TRBV5-1, with a weak D call TRBD1 (6 bases). V dropped 4 bases and J dropped 3 bases, with 16 bases sitting between them. CDR1 SGHRS and CDR2 YFSETQ come from the germline V gene. This CDR3 has 15 amino acids. The CDR3 protein is CASSRTPRGDTEAFF. CDR3 DNA sequence: TGCGCCAGCAGCCGGACGCCCAGGGGCGACACTGAAGCTTTCTTT.

This clonotype was recorded at least ten times. V and J are TRBV7-3 and TRBJ1-2, with D possibly matching TRBD1 (5 bases). Germline V CDR1 and CDR2: SGHTA, FQGTGA. CDR3 length: 15 residues. V was cut by 5 bases and J by 4 bases, with 17 bases left in between. The CDR3, as DNA: TGTGCCAGCAGCACCGATCGACAGTCCATCTATGGCTACACCTTC. The encoded protein is CASSTDRQSIYGYTF.

This clonotype has a count of ten or more. This chain uses TRBV2 with TRBJ2-3; the D is unclear. The length of the CDR3 is 15 residues. Deletions cut 2 bases from V and 1 base from J, with 10 bases between. The germline CDR1 and CDR2 sequences are SNHLY and FYNNEI. CDR3 sequence (DNA): TGTGCCAGCAGTGAAAGGTGGGGTGGCACAGATACGCAGTATTTT. Amino acid sequence: CASSERWGGTDTQYF.

The sample holds many counts of this clonotype. This CDR3 reads CASSPETGIRHEQYF. CDR3 nucleotide sequence: TGTGCCAGCAGCCCCGAAACTGGGATTAGGCACGAGCAGTACTTC. The chain couples TRBV7-2 to TRBJ2-7; the D is unclear. This CDR3 region has 15 residues. Deletions cut 5 bases from V and 5 bases from J, with 19 bases between. Germline V gene sequence: CDR1 SGHTA, CDR2 FQGNSA.

This clonotype is categorized as medium-sized. V gene TRBV5-1 combines with J gene TRBJ1-6; tentatively, D is TRBD1 (6 bases). Looked up from germline, CDR1 is SGHRS and CDR2 is YFSETQ. This CDR3 has 13 residues. The germline V and J ends were trimmed by 3 bases and 10 bases, with 11 bases remaining between them. This CDR3 is CASSSQGGSPLHF. The DNA for the CDR3 is TGCGCCAGCAGCTCACAGGGTGGCTCACCCCTCCACTTT. Filled out from reference TRBV5-1 and TRBJ1-6, the complete variable domain reads KAGVTQTPRYLIKTRGQQVTLSCSPISGHRSVSWYQQTPGQGLQFLFEYFSETQRNKGNFPGRFSGRQFSNSRSEMNVSTLELGDSALYLCASSSQGGSPLHFGNGTRLTVT.

This clonotype was detected only a few times. The chain joins TRBV2 to TRBJ2-7; weak D call: TRBD2 (6 bases). V was pared by 6 bases and J by 3 bases, with 15 bases between. The CDR3 totals 14 residues. Germline V gene data show CDR1 as SNHLY and CDR2 as FYNNEI. The CDR3 sequence is CASSRGLTGYEQYF. CDR3 bases: TGTGCCAGCAGCCGGGGACTCACAGGCTACGAGCAGTACTTC.

V and J are TRBV7-9 and TRBJ2-3; the match to TRBD1 covers 10 bases. Germline V lookup: CDR1 SEHNR, CDR2 FQNEAQ (reference sequence). With V trimmed by 3 bases and J by 5 bases, 8 bases remained unmatched. The CDR3 runs to 16 residues. The CDR3 nucleotides read TGTGCCAGCAGCTTTTTCGGGACAGGGGAAATAGATACGCAGTATTTT. It is translated as CASSFFGTGEIDTQYF.

This clonotype has ten or more counts. V and J are TRBV5-1 and TRBJ2-1; D is tentatively TRBD1 or TRBD2 (6 bases each). The CDR3 runs to 15 residues. The germline gives CDR1 SGHRS, CDR2 YFSETQ. The V end lost 0 bases, the J end lost 7 bases, and 14 bases lay between the germline ends. The CDR3 protein is CASSLEGGAKNEQFF. CDR3 nucleotides: TGCGCCAGCAGCTTGGAGGGGGGCGCGAAGAATGAGCAGTTCTTC. The complete variable domain, with remaining parts taken from reference TRBV5-1 and TRBJ2-1, reads KAGVTQTPRYLIKTRGQQVTLSCSPISGHRSVSWYQQTPGQGLQFLFEYFSETQRNKGNFPGRFSGRQFSNSRSEMNVSTLELGDSALYLCASSLEGGAKNEQFFGPGTRLTVL.

This clonotype occurred many times. The rearrangement joins TRBV4-2 to TRBJ1-4, with 7 bases identical to TRBD1. V shed 3 bases, J shed 5 bases, and the junction held 12 bases outside the gene matches. The CDR3 spans 17 residues. Germline assignment: CDR1 LGHNA and CDR2 YNFKEQ. Here the CDR3 reads CASSHSLPGQHNEKLFF. DNA for the CDR3: TGTGCCAGCAGCCATTCCCTTCCGGGACAGCACAATGAAAAACTGTTTTTT.

For this clonotype: A much larger clone differs from this one at a single base, so this may be a read error. The CDR3 sequence: CACSYPGGGETQYF. The CDR3 nucleotides are TGTGCCTGCAGCTATCCGGGGGGTGGAGAGACCCAGTACTTC. J is TRBJ2-5 and V is TRBV11-2, with 7 bases matching TRBD2. The CDR3 loop spans 14 amino acids. Per germline, CDR1 SGHAT and CDR2 FQNNGV.

This clonotype was counted between two and nine times. The V and J genes are TRBV7-9 and TRBJ1-6; 9 bases align to TRBD1. The CDR3 loop spans 13 amino acids. V gave up 9 bases and J gave up 14 bases; unmatched junction bases: 11. Germline CDR1 SEHNR, CDR2 FQNEAQ (reference sequence). In DNA form, the CDR3 reads TGTGCCAGGTACGGGACAGGGTTGTCATCCCTCCACTTT. Protein sequence: CARYGTGLSSLHF.

This clonotype occurred once. J is TRBJ2-2 and V is TRBV6-5; weak D call: TRBD1 (6 bases). CDR1 is MNHEY and CDR2 is SVGAGI in the germline V gene. V was trimmed by 6 bases and J by 6 bases, leaving 14 bases between them. This CDR3 is built from 14 residues. The CDR3 protein is CASSTNRAAGELFF. The CDR3 bases are TGTGCCAGCAGCACCAACAGGGCGGCCGGGGAGCTGTTTTTT.

The genes are TRBV20-1 and TRBJ1-3; no definite D call. The length of the CDR3 is 11 residues. The V gene's germline CDR1 is DFQATT and CDR2 SNEGSKA (reference sequence). The ends were cut back, 2 bases at V and 4 bases at J, with 3 bases in the middle. The CDR3 sequence is CSARHGNTIYF. For the CDR3, the DNA is TGCAGTGCTAGACACGGAAACACCATATATTTT.

This clonotype has more than one count but fewer than ten. The V and J genes are TRBV12-3 or TRBV12-4 and TRBJ1-2, with D maybe TRBD1 (5 bases). V lost 3 bases, J lost 6 bases, and 8 bases lay in between. This CDR3 region has 12 residues. The CDR3: CASSFRTNGYTF. The CDR3 region has the DNA TGTGCCAGCAGTTTTAGGACAAATGGCTACACCTTC.

The chain recombines TRBV18 with TRBJ2-7; TRBD1 aligns across 7 bases. CDR1 and CDR2 from the germline V gene are KGHSH and LQKENI. CDR3 length: 14 amino acids. After removal of 2 bases from V and 6 bases from J, the junction contained 7 bases not matched to a gene. For the CDR3, the DNA is TGTGCCAGCTCACCAGTTGACAGGGCAGGCGAGCAGTACTTC. Encoded protein: CASSPVDRAGEQYF.

This clonotype appeared a few times. This chain connects TRBV2 to TRBJ2-3; no clear D. V was cut by 8 bases and J by 0 bases, with 6 bases left in between. CDR1 and CDR2 (germline): SNHLY, FYNNEI. This CDR3 is 12 amino acids long. The CDR3 DNA reads TGTGCCAGCCGAAGGAGCACAGATACGCAGTATTTT. Translated: CASRRSTDTQYF.

This clonotype appeared many times. The V gene is TRBV2, the J gene TRBJ2-1; D may match TRBD1 or TRBD2 (5 bases each). Between the trimmed V and J ends, which lost 8 bases and 10 bases, there was a span of 9 bases. Germline CDR1 reads SNHLY; CDR2 reads FYNNEI. The CDR3 loop spans 10 amino acids. The CDR3 DNA is TGTGCCAGCCGGGACCCCGAGCAGTTCTTC. Residues: CASRDPEQFF.